A single sample gave rise to the 9 T cell receptor beta chains below, sequenced in a study of blood T cells in healthy people across ages. Then a second PCR, running roughly 7 to 11 cycles, was carried out with a sample-barcoded 5' primer and a J-beta primer mix. TCRdb reprocessed the 5' RACE reads via MiXCR and lists one record per CDR3 protein. The table lists about 650,000 distinct CDR3 sequences, over 40% of them singletons, with around an eighth in the top ten. Sequencing was carried out using blood. These TCRs come from a woman of 80 years or more in good health.

This clonotype was counted once. The rearrangement links TRBV12-3 or TRBV12-4 to TRBJ1-1; D is undetermined. The CDR3 has 13 residues. V lost 7 bases and J lost 3, with 12 bases in between. The CDR3 DNA reads TGTGCCAGCACTCTACGGAGGGACACTGAAGCTTTCTTT. Translating it yields CASTLRRDTEAFF.

The genes are TRBV7-2 and TRBJ2-5, with D tentatively TRBD1 (6 bases). Trimming removed 3 bases from V and 3 bases from J, with 11 bases in between. The CDR3 has 14 amino acids. Germline CDR1 is SGHTA and CDR2 is FQGNSA. CDR3 DNA sequence: TGTGCCAGCAGCTTCCAGGGGACGGAAGAGACCCAGTACTTC. Amino acid sequence: CASSFQGTEETQYF.

J is TRBJ2-1 and V is TRBV21-1; the table names TRBD1, a call not compared with the DNA. TRBV21-1 is a pseudogene locus. The CDR3 loop spans 13 amino acids. The DNA of the CDR3 is TGTGCCAGCAGGAAACAGGGGGCAAATGAGCAGTTCTTC. Encoded protein: CASRKQGANEQFF.

About this clonotype: A single base separates this from a much larger clone, so it may be a read error. V gene TRBV5-1 combines with J gene TRBJ1-2; 7 nucleotides match TRBD1. This CDR3 comprises 13 residues. The V gene's germline CDR1 is SGHRS and CDR2 YFSETQ. CDR3 DNA sequence: TGCGCCAGCACAGGACAGGCACACTATGGCCACACCTTC. Amino acid sequence: CASTGQAHYGHTF.

In nucleotides, the CDR3 is TGTGCCAGCAGCCCGAGGGAAGGGACTAGCGGGAGGTATGAGCAGTTCTTC. It specifies CASSPREGTSGRYEQFF. The genes are TRBV14 and TRBJ2-1; 15 bases are shared with TRBD2. Per the germline V gene, CDR1 is SGHDN and CDR2 is FVKESK. CDR3 size: 17 residues. Germline trimming cut 4 bases from V and 8 bases from J; bases unmatched to any gene: 9.

The rearrangement uses TRBV2 and TRBJ2-2, with a weak D call TRBD1 (5 bases). This CDR3 comprises 15 residues. Trimming cost V 3 bases and J 0 bases, with 8 bases left between them. Germline values: CDR1 SNHLY, CDR2 FYNNEI. CDR3 bases: TGTGCCAGCAGTGACTGGACAACGAACACCGGGGAGCTGTTTTTT. Translation gives CASSDWTTNTGELFF.

The V and J genes are TRBV28 and TRBJ2-4; no clear D. The CDR3 has 15 residues. Germline V CDR1 and CDR2: MDHEN, SYDVKM. The V end was cut by 4 bases, the J end by 0 bases, with 10 bases between. The CDR3 nucleotides are TGTGCCAGCAGTTCTCACCCGGGAGCCAAAAACATTCAGTACTTC. It encodes CASSSHPGAKNIQYF.

This chain connects TRBV3-1 to TRBJ1-2, with 8 bases that match TRBD1. Germline V gene data show CDR1 as LGHDT and CDR2 as YNNKEL (reference sequence). CDR3 length: 16 amino acids. Unmatched junction bases numbered 10, after V lost 5 bases and J lost 2 bases. The CDR3 protein is CASSSNLQGVNYGYTF. CDR3 nucleotide sequence: TGTGCCAGCAGCTCAAACCTACAGGGGGTGAACTATGGCTACACCTTC.

The chain is built from TRBV6-5 and TRBJ2-7, with D unclear. Germline values: CDR1 MNHEY, CDR2 SVGAGI. The CDR3 runs to 16 residues. V lost 6 bases and J lost 1, with 19 bases in between. For the CDR3, the DNA is TGTGCCAGCAGCCAAGATGGTTCTAGTTGGTCCTACGAGCAGTACTTC. Encoded protein: CASSQDGSSWSYEQYF.